Shown below are 13 T cell receptor beta chains from a single sample sequenced in a study of blood T cell repertoires in COVID-19. Generated by immunoSEQ multiplex PCR, the TCRdb table keeps only in-frame clones and is missing some. The sample contains around 61,000 clones, 85% to 90% of which appear only once. Sequencing input: peripheral blood. The receptor source for this set is a man in his fifties or sixties with acute or convalescent COVID-19.

The chain couples TRBV3-1 (or the pseudogene TRBV3-2) to TRBJ1-5; TRBD1 might be the D (5 bases). The length of the CDR3 is 14 residues. Trimming removed 4 bases from V and 6 bases from J, with 13 bases in between. Germline-derived CDR1 and CDR2 are LGHDT and YNNKEL (reference sequence). Here the CDR3 reads CASSPVQGGQPQHF. In DNA, the CDR3 is TGTGCCAGCAGCCCCGTCCAGGGTGGTCAGCCCCAGCATTTT.

This chain connects TRBV2 to TRBJ1-5; possibly TRBD1 for D (5 bases). The CDR3 spans 14 residues. The V gene's germline CDR1 is SNHLY and CDR2 FYNNEI. V was shortened by 4 bases and J by 1 base, with 8 bases between the two germline ends. In DNA, the CDR3 is TGTGCCAGCAGTGGCGACAGCAGCAATCAGCCCCAGCATTTT. Translating it yields CASSGDSSNQPQHF.

The genes are TRBV4-1 and TRBJ1-4; TRBD1 matches 7 bases. This CDR3 is built from 12 residues. Germline CDR1 reads MGHRA; CDR2 reads YSYEKL. The V and J ends lost 3 bases and 12 bases, in that order; junction bases with no gene match: 4. CDR3 sequence reads: CASSHRRGELFF. In DNA, the CDR3 is TGCGCCAGCAGCCACCGCAGGGGGGAACTGTTTTTT.

The V gene is TRBV5-1, the J gene TRBJ1-1, with 10 positions matching TRBD1. CDR3 length: 15 amino acids. V shed 8 bases, J shed 4 bases, and the junction held 11 bases outside the gene matches. Germline V gene sequence: CDR1 SGHRS, CDR2 YFSETQ. DNA of the CDR3: TGCGCCAGTCACGACGTCCGGACAGGGGGCACTGAAGCTTTCTTT. It encodes CASHDVRTGGTEAFF. The full variable domain, with the rest looked up from reference TRBV5-1 and TRBJ1-1, is KAGVTQTPRYLIKTRGQQVTLSCSPISGHRSVSWYQQTPGQGLQFLFEYFSETQRNKGNFPGRFSGRQFSNSRSEMNVSTLELGDSALYLCASHDVRTGGTEAFFGQGTRLTVV.

V usage is TRBV7-8 and J usage is TRBJ2-2, with 8 bases lining up with TRBD1. The germline V gene encodes CDR1 SGHVS and CDR2 FQNEAQ. This CDR3 contains 17 residues. The trim removed 3 bases at V and 5 bases at J, leaving 11 bases unmatched. CDR3 bases: TGTGCCAGCAGCTTGGCCGACAGGGGTCGGAGAACCGGGGAGCTGTTTTTT. Protein product: CASSLADRGRRTGELFF.

This rearrangement joins TRBV5-1 to TRBJ1-5; 7 bases line up with TRBD1. The V and J ends lost 3 bases and 4 bases, in that order; junction bases with no gene match: 7. Germline V lookup: CDR1 SGHRS, CDR2 YFSETQ. The CDR3 consists of 15 residues. CDR3 residues: CASSSGDRDNQPQHF. The DNA for the CDR3 is TGCGCCAGCAGCTCCGGAGACAGGGATAATCAGCCCCAGCATTTT.

This chain connects TRBV3-1 (or the pseudogene TRBV3-2) to TRBJ2-7, with 7 positions matching TRBD1. V lost 5 bases to trimming and J lost 1 base; unmatched junction nucleotides: 2. The length of the CDR3 is 13 residues. Germline V gene sequence: CDR1 LGHDT, CDR2 YNNKEL (reference sequence). CDR3 loop: CASSEDRSYEQYF. The CDR3 bases are TGTGCCAGCAGCGAGGACAGGTCCTACGAGCAGTACTTC.

The V call is TRBV18, the J call TRBJ1-4; D may be TRBD1 (6 bases). CDR1 KGHSH and CDR2 LQKENI come from the germline V gene. Trimming cost V 2 bases and J 8 bases, with 12 bases left between them. The CDR3 is 14 residues long. The CDR3 sequence is CASSPGGGAEKLFF. In DNA, the CDR3 is TGTGCCAGCTCACCAGGGGGGGGCGCGGAAAAACTGTTTTTT.

This sequence joins TRBV6-5 and TRBJ1-2; 7 bases align to TRBD1. The germline V gene has CDR1 MNHEY and CDR2 SVGAGI. This CDR3 has 14 amino acids. Germline trimming cut 6 bases from V and 8 bases from J; bases unmatched to any gene: 12. CDR3 amino acids: CASSFDRDWSGYTF. The CDR3 coding sequence is TGTGCCAGCAGCTTCGACAGGGACTGGTCGGGCTACACCTTC.

The chain links TRBV19 to TRBJ2-7, with 8 positions matching TRBD1. Per the germline V gene, CDR1 is LNHDA and CDR2 is SQIVND (reference sequence). V lost 3 bases, J lost 3 bases, and 7 bases stayed unmatched. The CDR3 has 15 amino acids. The CDR3 DNA sequence: TGTGCCAGTAGTATCGGCCAGGGGGCGAACTACGAGCAGTACTTC. Residues: CASSIGQGANYEQYF.

The chain couples TRBV14 to TRBJ1-2; no reliable D call. The V end lost 3 bases, the J end lost 5 bases, and 10 bases lay between the germline ends. The CDR3 is 13 amino acids. Per the germline V gene, CDR1 is SGHDN and CDR2 is FVKESK. The CDR3 region is CASSQQAGYGYTF. CDR3 nucleotide sequence: TGTGCCAGCAGCCAGCAGGCAGGTTATGGCTACACCTTC.

The chain uses TRBV2 and TRBJ1-2; 8 bases line up with TRBD1. The germline V gene has CDR1 SNHLY and CDR2 FYNNEI. The CDR3 covers 14 residues. V lost 3 bases to trimming and J lost 4 bases; unmatched junction nucleotides: 4. The CDR3 region is CASSEGDRIYGYTF. CDR3 nucleotides: TGTGCCAGCAGTGAGGGGGACAGGATCTATGGCTACACCTTC.

The J gene is TRBJ1-4, the V gene TRBV5-1; 7 bases map to TRBD1. The germline CDR1 and CDR2 sequences are SGHRS and YFSETQ. The CDR3 extends over 14 amino acids. V gave up 0 bases and J gave up 6 bases; unmatched junction bases: 2. CDR3 in amino acids: CASSLGQGHEKLFF. CDR3 in DNA: TGCGCCAGCAGCTTGGGACAGGGACATGAAAAACTGTTTTTT.